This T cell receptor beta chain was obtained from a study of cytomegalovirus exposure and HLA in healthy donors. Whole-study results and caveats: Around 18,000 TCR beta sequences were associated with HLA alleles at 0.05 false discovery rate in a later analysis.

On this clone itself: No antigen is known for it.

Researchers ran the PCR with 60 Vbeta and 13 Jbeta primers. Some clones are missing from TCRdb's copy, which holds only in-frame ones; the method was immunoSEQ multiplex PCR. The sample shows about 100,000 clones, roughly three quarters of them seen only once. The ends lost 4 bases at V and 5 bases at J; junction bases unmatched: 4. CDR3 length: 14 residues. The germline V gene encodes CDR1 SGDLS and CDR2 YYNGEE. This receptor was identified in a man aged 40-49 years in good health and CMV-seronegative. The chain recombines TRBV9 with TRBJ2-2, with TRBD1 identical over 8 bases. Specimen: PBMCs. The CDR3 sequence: CASSQGAGTGELFF. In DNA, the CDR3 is TGTGCCAGCAGCCAGGGGGCGGGGACCGGGGAGCTGTTTTTT.